Considering frequency, the clone carrying this T cell receptor (beta chain) is medium-sized. Its antigen is still unknown. Each TRB cDNA library was prepared by 5' RACE (with UMI labels). No DNA is given; TCRdb re-called the 5' RACE reads and lists each CDR3 protein once. There are about 51,000 distinct CDR3 sequences in the sample, with over 0.45% held by the top ten. Germline lookup yields CDR1 SQVTM and CDR2 ANQGSEA. This CDR3 is built from 12 residues. These data belong to a study of CXCR3-negative and CXCR3-positive naive CD8 T cells. Findings of the study overall: TRB CDR3s of CXCR3-positive naive cells were more hydrophobic than those of CXCR3-negative naive cells.

V usage is TRBV29-1 and J usage is TRBJ2-2; no DNA is available, so the TRBD2 call from TCRdb remains unchecked. The source of this sequence is a human donor in good health. Some clones in this sample may be carry-over from other donors' samples. The sequencing input was naive CXCR3+ CD8+ T cells from blood. The subset here: CD45RO-CCR7+CD27+CD95- naive CD8+ T cells expressing CXCR3 (TNR3+). CDR3 protein: CSVDGGAGELFF.